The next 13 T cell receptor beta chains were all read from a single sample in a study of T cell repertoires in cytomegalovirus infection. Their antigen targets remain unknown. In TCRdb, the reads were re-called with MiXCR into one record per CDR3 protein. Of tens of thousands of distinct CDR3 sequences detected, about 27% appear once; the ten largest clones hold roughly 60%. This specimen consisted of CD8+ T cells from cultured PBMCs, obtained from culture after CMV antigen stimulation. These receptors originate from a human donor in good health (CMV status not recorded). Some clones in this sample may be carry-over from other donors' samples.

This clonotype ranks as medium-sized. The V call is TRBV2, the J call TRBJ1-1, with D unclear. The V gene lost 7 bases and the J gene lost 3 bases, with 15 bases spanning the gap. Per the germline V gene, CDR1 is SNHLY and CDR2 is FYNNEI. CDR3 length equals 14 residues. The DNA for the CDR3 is TGTGCCAGCATGGGATTAAACGCTGACACTGAAGCTTTCTTT. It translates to CASMGLNADTEAFF.

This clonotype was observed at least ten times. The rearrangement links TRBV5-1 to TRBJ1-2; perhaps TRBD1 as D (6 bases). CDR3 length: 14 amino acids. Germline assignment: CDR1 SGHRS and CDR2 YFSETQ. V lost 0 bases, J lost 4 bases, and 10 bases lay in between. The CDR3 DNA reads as TGCGCCAGCAGCTTGGAGTTAGGGGGCTATGGCTACACCTTC. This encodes CASSLELGGYGYTF.

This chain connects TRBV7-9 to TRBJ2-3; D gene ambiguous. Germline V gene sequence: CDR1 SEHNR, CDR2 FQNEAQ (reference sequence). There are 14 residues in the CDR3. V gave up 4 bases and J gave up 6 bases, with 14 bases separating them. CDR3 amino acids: CASSSPSAEDTQYF. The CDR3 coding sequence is TGTGCCAGCAGCTCGCCTAGTGCGGAGGATACGCAGTATTTT. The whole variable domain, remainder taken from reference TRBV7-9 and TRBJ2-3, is DTGVSQNPRHKITKRGQNVTFRCDPISEHNRLYWYRQTLGQGPEFLTYFQNEAQLEKSRLLSDRFSAERPKGSFSTLEIQRTEQGDSAMYLCASSSPSAEDTQYFGPGTRLTVL.

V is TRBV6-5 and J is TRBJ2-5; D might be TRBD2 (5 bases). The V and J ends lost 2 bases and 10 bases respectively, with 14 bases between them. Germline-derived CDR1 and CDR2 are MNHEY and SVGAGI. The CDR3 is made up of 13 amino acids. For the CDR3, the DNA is TGTGCCAGCAGTTACGCCAGCGGTTCGGGCCAGTACTTC. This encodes CASSYASGSGQYF.

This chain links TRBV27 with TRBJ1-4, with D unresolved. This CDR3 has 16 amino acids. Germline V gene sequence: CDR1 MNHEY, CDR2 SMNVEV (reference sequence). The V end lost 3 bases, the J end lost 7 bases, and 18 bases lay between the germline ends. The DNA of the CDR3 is TGTGCCAGCAGTTTGCGGCCTCCCCCGACGGGTGAAAAACTGTTTTTT. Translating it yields CASSLRPPPTGEKLFF.

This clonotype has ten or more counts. CDR3 region: CASSPSSGQGTSPLHF. CDR3 DNA sequence: TGTGCCAGCAGCCCCTCTTCGGGACAGGGAACTTCACCCCTCCACTTT. This chain uses TRBV7-6 with TRBJ1-6, with 9 bases fitting TRBD1. CDR1 and CDR2 from the germline V gene are SGHVS and FNYEAQ. The CDR3 spans 16 residues. V shed 5 bases, J shed 9 bases, and the junction held 11 bases outside the gene matches. Full variable domain (outside the CDR3, taken from reference TRBV7-6 and TRBJ1-6): GAGVSQSPRYKVTKRGQDVALRCDPISGHVSLYWYRQALGQGPEFLTYFNYEAQQDKSGLPNDRFSAERPEGSISTLTIQRTEQRDSAMYRCASSPSSGQGTSPLHFGNGTRLTVT.

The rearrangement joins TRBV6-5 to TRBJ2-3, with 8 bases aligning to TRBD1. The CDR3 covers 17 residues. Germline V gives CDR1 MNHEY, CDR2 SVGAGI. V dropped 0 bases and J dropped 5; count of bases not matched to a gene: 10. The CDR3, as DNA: TGTGCCAGCAGTTACTCGATAACAGGGGGGCCCGAAGATACGCAGTATTTT. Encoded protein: CASSYSITGGPEDTQYF.

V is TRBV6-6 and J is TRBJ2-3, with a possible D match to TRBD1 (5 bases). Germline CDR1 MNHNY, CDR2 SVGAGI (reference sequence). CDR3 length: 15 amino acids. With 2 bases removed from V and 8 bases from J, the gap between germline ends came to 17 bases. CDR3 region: CASSYERPPQGTQYF. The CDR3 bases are TGTGCCAGCAGTTACGAAAGACCCCCGCAGGGTACGCAGTATTTT.

The CDR3 coding sequence is TGTGCCAGCAGCTTCGGGACAGGGGTTCCCTCGTTTGAAGCTTTCTTT. Residues: CASSFGTGVPSFEAFF. The chain uses TRBV13 and TRBJ1-1; 10 bases are shared with TRBD1. V lost 3 bases and J lost 7; bases outside the gene matches: 11. Per the germline V gene, CDR1 is PRHDT and CDR2 is FYEKMQ (reference sequence). CDR3 length: 16 amino acids.

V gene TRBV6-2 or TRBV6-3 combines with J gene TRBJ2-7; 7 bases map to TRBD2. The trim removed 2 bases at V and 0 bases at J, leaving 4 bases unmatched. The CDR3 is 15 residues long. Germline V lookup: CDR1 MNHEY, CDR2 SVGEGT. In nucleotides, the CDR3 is TGTGCCAGCAGTTACCTTCTAGCGGCCTCCTACGAGCAGTACTTC. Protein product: CASSYLLAASYEQYF.

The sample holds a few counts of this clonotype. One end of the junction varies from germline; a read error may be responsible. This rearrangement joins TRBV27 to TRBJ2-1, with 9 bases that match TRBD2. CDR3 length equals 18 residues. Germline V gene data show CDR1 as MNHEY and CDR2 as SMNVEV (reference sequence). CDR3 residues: CASSSTSSGMSSYNEQFF. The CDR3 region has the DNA TGTGCCAGTAGTTCGACCTCTAGCGGGATGAGCTCCTACAATGAGCAGTTCTTC.

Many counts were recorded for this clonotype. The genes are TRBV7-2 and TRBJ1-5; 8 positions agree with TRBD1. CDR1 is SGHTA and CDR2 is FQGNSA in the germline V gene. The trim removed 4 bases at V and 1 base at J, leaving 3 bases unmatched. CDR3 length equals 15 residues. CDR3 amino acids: CASSWTGWSNQPQHF. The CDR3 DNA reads TGTGCCAGCAGCTGGACAGGGTGGAGCAATCAGCCCCAGCATTTT.

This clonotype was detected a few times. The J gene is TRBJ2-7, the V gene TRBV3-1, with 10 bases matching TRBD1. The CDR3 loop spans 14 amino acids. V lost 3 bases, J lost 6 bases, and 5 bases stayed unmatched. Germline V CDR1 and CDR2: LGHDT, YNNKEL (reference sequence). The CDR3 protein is CASSHRTGGSEQYF. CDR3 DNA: TGTGCCAGCAGCCACCGGACAGGGGGGAGCGAGCAGTACTTC.